This T cell receptor beta chain was obtained from a study of vaccination and CD4 T cells after COVID-19. Across the study: Three convalescent patients gave samples at day 14 and days 161 to 241 post-vaccination. Cellular stimulation was performed using overlapping spike peptides derived from SARS-CoV-2, HCoV-NL63, HCoV-OC43 and HCoV-229E.

A word on this clonotype: Its antigen is not known.

The time point was: late sampling 161 to 241 days after vaccination in a few convalescent patients. Treatment given: roughly 11-day PBMC culture with coronavirus spike peptide pools or control peptides (ViraFEST assay). Using peptide pools, antigen-specific T cells were expanded in ViraFEST before TCRs were sequenced. Cultured CD4+ T cell DNA underwent sequencing with the Oncomine TCR Beta short-read assay. The genomic DNA was obtained from cultured CD4+ T cells by extraction with the QIAamp micro DNA kit. One entry per CDR3 protein results from TCRdb running MiXCR on the PCR reads. The sample includes about 23,000 distinct CDR3 sequences, 43% of them seen just once. Trimming removed 0 bases from V and 5 bases from J, with 16 bases in between. Germline lookup yields CDR1 DFQATT and CDR2 SNEGSKA (reference sequence). The CDR3 sequence is 15 residues long.

The chain uses TRBV20-1 and TRBJ2-5; D gene uncertain. The sequences come from CD4+ T cells from blood, cultured in vitro, collected about 7 months after SARS-CoV-2 vaccination. The source of this sequence is a human donor who had recovered from COVID-19. The CDR3 nucleotides read TGCAGTGCTAGAGAACGCAGCGTTAGAAGGGAGACCCAGTACTTC. Translation gives CSARERSVRRETQYF.